This T cell receptor (beta chain) was observed in a study of blood T cell repertoires in COVID-19. At the level of the study: T cells, B-cell-depleted T cells, or PBMCs supplied cDNA or gDNA.

Germline CDR1 and CDR2: PRHDT and FYEKMQ (reference sequence). The V segment lost 6 bases and the J segment 2 bases; nucleotides outside the gene matches: 5. The CDR3 sequence is 16 residues long. Original analysis: The assay estimated nucleated cells by amplifying reference gene primers. Repertoires were generated with immunoSEQ multiplex PCR, while TCRdb's copy carries only in-frame clones and drops some. V, J and clone size reflect that table, while D and trimming were determined from the DNA. Of 250,000 or so clones listed, about 90% are singletons. The sample consisted of peripheral blood. The rearrangement links TRBV13 to TRBJ2-1; 12 bases line up with TRBD2. This TCR came from a man aged 18 to 30 with active or convalescent COVID-19. The CDR3 protein is CASRSSGGEPYNEQFF. The CDR3 DNA reads as TGTGCCAGCAGGTCTAGCGGGGGGGAACCCTACAATGAGCAGTTCTTC.